What follows are 19 T cell receptor beta chains derived from one specimen sequenced in a study of blood T cells in healthy people across ages. With a J-beta primer mix and a sample-barcoded 5' primer, a second PCR ran roughly 6 to 11 cycles. TCRdb called the 5' RACE reads again in MiXCR, with one record for every CDR3 protein. The data hold fewer than 800,000 distinct CDR3 sequences, with around a quarter observed a single time. The same data also contributed to another study, on T cells of mothers and their children.

The source material was blood. These receptors came from a boy aged 5-17 years in good health.

V is TRBV20-1 and J is TRBJ2-3; 8 bases map to TRBD2. Germline assignment: CDR1 DFQATT and CDR2 SNEGSKA (reference sequence). With 5 bases clipped from V and 5 bases from J, the junction kept 9 bases outside the gene matches. The CDR3 loop spans 14 amino acids. CDR3 DNA sequence: TGCAGTGCTTCGGGGGGGAAACAAATAGATACGCAGTATTTT. Protein sequence: CSASGGKQIDTQYF.

This clonotype was recorded a few times. The gene calls are TRBV9 and TRBJ2-7; the match to TRBD2 covers 7 bases. V lost 4 bases to trimming and J lost 2 bases; unmatched junction nucleotides: 9. This CDR3 contains 15 residues. In germline, CDR1 is SGDLS, CDR2 YYNGEE. The CDR3, as DNA: TGTGCCAGCAGCCCCCGGGACTACAACCCCTACGAGCAGTACTTC. Translated, it gives CASSPRDYNPYEQYF. The full variable domain, with the rest looked up from reference TRBV9 and TRBJ2-7, is DSGVTQTPKHLITATGQRVTLRCSPRSGDLSVYWYQQSLDQGLQFLIQYYNGEERAKGNILERFSAQQFPDLHSELNLSSLELGDSALYFCASSPRDYNPYEQYFGPGTRLTVT.

This clonotype was seen a few times. The CDR3 DNA is TGTGCCGCCCAGGGGGCTCAGACCCAGTACTTC. Residues: CAAQGAQTQYF. The J gene is TRBJ2-1, the V gene TRBV6-6; TRBD1 aligns across 8 bases. The assigned J gene may be wrong: the sequence end matches TRBJ2-5 better. Germline V CDR1 and CDR2: MNHNY, SVGAGI (reference sequence). This CDR3 contains 11 residues.

The chain recombines TRBV29-1 with TRBJ2-7; 8 bases line up with TRBD1. Germline V lookup: CDR1 SQVTM, CDR2 ANQGSEA. J was trimmed by 1 base and V by 6 bases; bases with no gene match: 8. The CDR3 has 14 amino acids. CDR3 loop: CSVPRTGSSYEQYF. CDR3 nucleotides: TGCAGCGTGCCCCGGACAGGGTCATCCTACGAGCAGTACTTC.

This clonotype turned up a few times. This sequence joins TRBV18 and TRBJ2-1, with TRBD1 matching 7 bases. The CDR3 is 20 amino acids. Germline CDR1 KGHSH, CDR2 LQKENI. V shed 3 bases, J shed 4 bases, and the junction held 21 bases outside the gene matches. CDR3 region: CASSPGVVIGGAYEYNEQFF. CDR3 nucleotide sequence: TGTGCCAGCTCACCTGGAGTGGTGATAGGGGGCGCTTACGAATACAATGAGCAGTTCTTC.

This chain connects TRBV25-1 to TRBJ2-3; tentative D call: TRBD1 (5 bases). This CDR3 has 12 residues. Between the trimmed V and J ends, which lost 7 bases and 3 bases, there was a span of 8 bases. Germline CDR1 and CDR2: MGHDK and SYGVNS. CDR3 bases: TGTGCCAGCACCTCAGGGACAGATACGCAGTATTTT. Residues: CASTSGTDTQYF.

The chain is built from TRBV7-9 and TRBJ1-4; 7 positions match TRBD1. The CDR3 has 14 residues. The germline gives CDR1 SEHNR, CDR2 FQNEAQ (reference sequence). Germline trimming cut 6 bases from V and 5 bases from J; bases unmatched to any gene: 6. The CDR3: CASRSGTANEKLFF. CDR3 coding DNA: TGTGCCAGCAGGTCGGGGACAGCAAATGAAAAACTGTTTTTT. The variable domain in full, with the rest retrieved from reference TRBV7-9 and TRBJ1-4, is DTGVSQNPRHKITKRGQNVTFRCDPISEHNRLYWYRQTLGQGPEFLTYFQNEAQLEKSRLLSDRFSAERPKGSFSTLEIQRTEQGDSAMYLCASRSGTANEKLFFGSGTQLSVL.

This clonotype was seen a few times. The chain carries TRBV12-3 or TRBV12-4 and TRBJ2-5; no clear D. The CDR3 has 13 residues. V lost 6 bases and J 7 bases, leaving 15 bases between the germline ends. CDR3 protein: CASSSSIVGTQYF. Written as DNA, the CDR3 is TGTGCCAGCAGCTCTTCAATCGTGGGGACCCAGTACTTC.

The table lists this clonotype with a few counts. The V and J genes are TRBV10-3 and TRBJ2-3; D not resolved. Trimming stripped 4 bases from V and 4 bases from J, with 3 bases between. The germline V gene encodes CDR1 ENHRY and CDR2 SYGVKD. The CDR3 is 11 amino acids. This chain's CDR3 is CAISGADTQYF. The CDR3 DNA sequence: TGTGCCATCAGTGGAGCAGATACGCAGTATTTT.

This chain joins TRBV3-1 and TRBJ2-3, with TRBD1 identical over 12 bases. V dropped 4 bases and J dropped 6; count of bases not matched to a gene: 5. Germline CDR1 is LGHDT and CDR2 is YNNKEL (reference sequence). This CDR3 is 15 amino acids long. Here the CDR3 reads CASSPGQGALDTQYF. The CDR3 DNA reads as TGTGCCAGCAGCCCGGGACAGGGGGCATTGGATACGCAGTATTTT.

The chain joins TRBV6-2 or TRBV6-3 to TRBJ2-5; 7 positions agree with TRBD2. The DNA end is a closer match to TRBJ2-7, so the J assignment may be wrong. Per germline, CDR1 MNHEY and CDR2 SVGEGT. There are 14 residues in the CDR3. The CDR3 nucleotides read TGTGCCAGCACCTACTGGGAGGGAAGCTACGAGCAGTACTTC. Translating it yields CASTYWEGSYEQYF.

The genes are TRBV3-1 and TRBJ2-1, with TRBD2 matching over 7 bases. V gave up 2 bases and J gave up 14 bases; unmatched junction bases: 6. The CDR3 length is 12 residues. Germline V gives CDR1 LGHDT, CDR2 YNNKEL (reference sequence). This chain's CDR3 is CASSQSPREKFF. DNA for the CDR3: TGTGCCAGCAGCCAAAGCCCGCGGGAGAAGTTCTTC.

Only a few counts were recorded for this clonotype. This chain uses TRBV28 with TRBJ2-5, with 9 bases lining up with TRBD2. CDR3 size: 15 residues. Germline trimming cut 0 bases from V and 4 bases from J; bases unmatched to any gene: 3. Germline V CDR1 and CDR2: MDHEN, SYDVKM. CDR3 in DNA: TGTGCCAGCAGTTTATGGCGGGAGGGGGCAGAGACCCAGTACTTC. The encoded protein is CASSLWREGAETQYF.

This clonotype was counted only a few times. The CDR3 loop is CSVELGTSVQNEQFF. The CDR3, as DNA: TGCAGCGTTGAACTAGGAACTAGCGTACAGAATGAGCAGTTCTTC. The chain uses TRBV29-1 and TRBJ2-5; TRBD2 aligns across 7 bases. The DNA end is more similar to TRBJ2-1, so the J call may be wrong. This CDR3 spans 15 amino acids. CDR1 is SQVTM and CDR2 is ANQGSEA in the germline V gene.

The V call is TRBV7-9, the J call TRBJ2-1, with TRBD2 identical over 8 bases. J was trimmed by 5 bases and V by 6 bases; bases with no gene match: 12. The V gene's germline CDR1 is SEHNR and CDR2 FQNEAQ (reference sequence). The CDR3 length is 16 residues. CDR3 DNA sequence: TGTGCCAGCAGTACGTCTGGCGGGAGGACCCACAATGAGCAGTTCTTC. It is translated as CASSTSGGRTHNEQFF.

This sequence joins TRBV12-3 or TRBV12-4 and TRBJ2-3; D is unclear. The CDR3 totals 14 residues. The V and J ends lost 3 bases and 2 bases respectively, with 9 bases between them. The CDR3 sequence: CASSLYPNTDTQYF. CDR3 DNA sequence: TGTGCCAGCAGTTTGTACCCCAACACAGATACGCAGTATTTT.

The chain is built from TRBV11-2 and TRBJ1-2, with D unclear. The CDR3 consists of 14 residues. Trimming cost V 1 base and J 5 bases, with 11 bases left between them. Germline loops: CDR1 SGHAT, CDR2 FQNNGV. The CDR3 region has the DNA TGTGCCAGCAGCTTAGTGGGGAGGTGGTATGGCTACACCTTC. Translating gives CASSLVGRWYGYTF. Looking up the rest from reference TRBV11-2 and TRBJ1-2 gives the full variable domain: EAGVAQSPRYKIIEKRQSVAFWCNPISGHATLYWYQQILGQGPKLLIQFQNNGVVDDSQLPKDRFSAERLKGVDSTLKIQPAKLEDSAVYLCASSLVGRWYGYTFGSGTRLTVV.

The chain combines TRBV7-8 with TRBJ2-5; maybe TRBD2 (6 bases). The end of the DNA is better explained by TRBJ2-1, so the J call may be wrong. The V gene's germline CDR1 is SGHVS and CDR2 FQNEAQ. This CDR3 is built from 13 residues. Here the CDR3 DNA reads TGTGCCAGCAGCTCGAGGACGGGAGATGAGCAGTTCTTC. Translating it yields CASSSRTGDEQFF.

This clonotype was observed a single time. The CDR3 is CASSLNSGLSYNEQFF. In nucleotides, the CDR3 is TGTGCCAGCAGCTTAAATAGCGGGCTCTCCTACAATGAGCAGTTCTTC. The chain recombines TRBV7-3 with TRBJ2-1, with TRBD2 matching over 7 bases. This CDR3 region has 16 residues. V lost 1 base and J lost 0; bases outside the gene matches: 3. In germline, CDR1 is SGHTA, CDR2 FQGTGA.